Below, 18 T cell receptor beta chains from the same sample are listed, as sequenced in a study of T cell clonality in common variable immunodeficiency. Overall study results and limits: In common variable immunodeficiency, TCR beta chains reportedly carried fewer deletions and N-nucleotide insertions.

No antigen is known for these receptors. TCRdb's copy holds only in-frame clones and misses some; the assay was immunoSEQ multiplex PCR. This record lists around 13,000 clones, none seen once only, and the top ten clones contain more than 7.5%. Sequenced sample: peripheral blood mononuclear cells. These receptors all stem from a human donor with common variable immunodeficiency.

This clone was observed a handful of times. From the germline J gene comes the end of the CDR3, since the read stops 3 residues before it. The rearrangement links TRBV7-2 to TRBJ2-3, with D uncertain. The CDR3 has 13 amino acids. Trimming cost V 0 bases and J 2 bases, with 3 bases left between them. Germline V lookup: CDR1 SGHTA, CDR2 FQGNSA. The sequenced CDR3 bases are TGTGCCAGCAGCTTAGCTTACACAGATACG. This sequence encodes CASSLAYTDT. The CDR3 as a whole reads CASSLAYTDTQYF. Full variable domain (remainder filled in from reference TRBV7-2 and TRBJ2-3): GAGVSQSPSNKVTEKGKDVELRCDPISGHTALYWYRQSLGQGLEFLIYFQGNSAPDKSGLPSDRFSAERTGGSVSTLTIQRTQQEDSAVYLCASSLAYTDTQYFGPGTRLTVL.

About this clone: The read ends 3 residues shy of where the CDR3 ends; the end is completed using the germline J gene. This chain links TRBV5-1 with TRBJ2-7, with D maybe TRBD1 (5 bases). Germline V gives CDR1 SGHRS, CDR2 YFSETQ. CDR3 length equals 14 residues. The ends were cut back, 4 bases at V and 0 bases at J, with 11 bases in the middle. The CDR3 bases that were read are TGCGCCAGCAGCCGGTTGACAGCCTCCTACGAG. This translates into CASSRLTASYE. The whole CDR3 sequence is CASSRLTASYEQYF. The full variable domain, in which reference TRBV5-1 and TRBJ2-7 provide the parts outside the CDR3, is KAGVTQTPRYLIKTRGQQVTLSCSPISGHRSVSWYQQTPGQGLQFLFEYFSETQRNKGNFPGRFSGRQFSNSRSEMNVSTLELGDSALYLCASSRLTASYEQYFGPGTRLTVT.

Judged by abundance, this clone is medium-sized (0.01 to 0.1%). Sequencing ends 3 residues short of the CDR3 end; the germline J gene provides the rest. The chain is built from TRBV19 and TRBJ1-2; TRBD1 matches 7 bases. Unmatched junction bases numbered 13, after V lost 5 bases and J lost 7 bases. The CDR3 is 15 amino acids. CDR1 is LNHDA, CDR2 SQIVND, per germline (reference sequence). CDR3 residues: CASSFRQGVMRGYTF. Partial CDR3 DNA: TGTGCCAGTAGTTTCCGACAGGGAGTTATGCGTGGC.

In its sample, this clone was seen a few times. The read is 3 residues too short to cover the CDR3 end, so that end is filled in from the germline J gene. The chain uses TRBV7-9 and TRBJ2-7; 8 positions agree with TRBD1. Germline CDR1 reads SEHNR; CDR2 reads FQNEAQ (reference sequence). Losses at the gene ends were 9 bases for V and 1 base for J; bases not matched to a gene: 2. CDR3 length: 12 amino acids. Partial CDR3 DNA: TGTGCCAGTGGACAGGGTTCCTACGAG. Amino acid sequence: CASGQGSYE. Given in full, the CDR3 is CASGQGSYEQYF.

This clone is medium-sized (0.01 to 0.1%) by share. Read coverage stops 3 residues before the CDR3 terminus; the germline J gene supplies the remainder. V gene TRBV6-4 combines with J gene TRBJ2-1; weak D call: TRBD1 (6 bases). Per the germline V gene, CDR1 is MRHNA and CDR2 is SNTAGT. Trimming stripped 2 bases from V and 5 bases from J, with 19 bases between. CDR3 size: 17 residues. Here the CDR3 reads CASSDPQDSFAHNEQFF. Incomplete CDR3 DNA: TGTGCCAGCAGTGACCCCCAGGACAGTTTTGCGCACAATGAG.

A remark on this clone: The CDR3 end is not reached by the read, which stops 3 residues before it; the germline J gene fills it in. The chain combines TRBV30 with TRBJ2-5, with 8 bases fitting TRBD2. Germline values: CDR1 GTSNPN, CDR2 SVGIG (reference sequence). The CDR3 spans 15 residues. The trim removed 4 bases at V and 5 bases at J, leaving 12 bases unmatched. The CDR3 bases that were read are TGTGCCTGGACCCGAATGGGGACTAGAAGGGAGACC. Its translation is CAWTRMGTRRET. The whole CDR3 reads CAWTRMGTRRETQYF.

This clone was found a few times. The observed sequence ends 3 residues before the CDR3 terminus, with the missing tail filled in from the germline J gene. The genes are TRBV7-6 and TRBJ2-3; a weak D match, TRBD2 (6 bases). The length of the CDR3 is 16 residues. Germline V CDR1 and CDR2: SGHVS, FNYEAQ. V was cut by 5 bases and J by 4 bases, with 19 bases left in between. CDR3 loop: CASSELFTSSSDTQYF. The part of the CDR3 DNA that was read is TGTGCCAGCAGCGAATTATTTACTAGCAGTTCAGATACG.

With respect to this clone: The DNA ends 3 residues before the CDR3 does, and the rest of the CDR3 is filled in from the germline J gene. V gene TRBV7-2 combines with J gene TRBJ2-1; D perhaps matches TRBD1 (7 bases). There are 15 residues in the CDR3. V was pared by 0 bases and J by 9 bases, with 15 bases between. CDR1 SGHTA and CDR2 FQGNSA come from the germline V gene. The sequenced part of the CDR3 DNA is TGTGCCAGCAGCTTAGCGCTGGCAGGGGGAGGTGAG. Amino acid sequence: CASSLALAGGGE. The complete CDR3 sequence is CASSLALAGGGEQFF.

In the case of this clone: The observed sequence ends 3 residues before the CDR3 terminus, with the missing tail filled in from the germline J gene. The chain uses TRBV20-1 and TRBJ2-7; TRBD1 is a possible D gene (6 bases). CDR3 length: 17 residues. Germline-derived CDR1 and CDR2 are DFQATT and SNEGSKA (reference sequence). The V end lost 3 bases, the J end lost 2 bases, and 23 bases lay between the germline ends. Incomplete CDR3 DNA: TGCAGTGCTAGTCCCCCGTACCGGGACATTCCTCCCTACGAG. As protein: CSASPPYRDIPPYE. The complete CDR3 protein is CSASPPYRDIPPYEQYF.

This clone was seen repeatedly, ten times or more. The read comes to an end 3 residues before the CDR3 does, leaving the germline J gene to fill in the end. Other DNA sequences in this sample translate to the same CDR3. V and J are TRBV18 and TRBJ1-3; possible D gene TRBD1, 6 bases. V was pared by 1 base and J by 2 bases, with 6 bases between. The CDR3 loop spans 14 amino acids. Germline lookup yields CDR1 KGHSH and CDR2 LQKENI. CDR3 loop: CASSPQGAGNTIYF. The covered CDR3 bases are TGTGCCAGCTCACCACAGGGGGCTGGAAACACC.

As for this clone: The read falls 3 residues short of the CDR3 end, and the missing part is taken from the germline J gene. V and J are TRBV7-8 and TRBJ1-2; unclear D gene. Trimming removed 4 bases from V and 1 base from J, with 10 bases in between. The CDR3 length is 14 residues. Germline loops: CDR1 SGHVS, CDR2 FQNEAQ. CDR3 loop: CASSSGLLNYGYTF. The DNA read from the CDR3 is TGTGCCAGCAGCTCAGGACTACTTAACTATGGC.

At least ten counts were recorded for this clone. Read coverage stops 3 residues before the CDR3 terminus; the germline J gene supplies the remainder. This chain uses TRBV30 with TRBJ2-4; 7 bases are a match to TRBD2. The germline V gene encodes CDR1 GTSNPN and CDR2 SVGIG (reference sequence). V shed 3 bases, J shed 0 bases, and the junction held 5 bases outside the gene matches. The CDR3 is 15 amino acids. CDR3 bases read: TGTGCCTGGAGGGGGGGGGTACTAGCCAAAAACATT. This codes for CAWRGGVLAKNI. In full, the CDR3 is CAWRGGVLAKNIQYF.

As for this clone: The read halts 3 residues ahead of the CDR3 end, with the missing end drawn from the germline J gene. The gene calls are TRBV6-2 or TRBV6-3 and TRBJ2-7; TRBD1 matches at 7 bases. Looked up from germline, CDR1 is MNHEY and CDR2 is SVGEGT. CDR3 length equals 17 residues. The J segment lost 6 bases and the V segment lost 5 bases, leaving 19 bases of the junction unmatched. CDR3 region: CASSLSLTGTLSGEQYF. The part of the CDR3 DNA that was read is TGTGCCAGCAGTCTATCCCTGACAGGGACCCTCTCCGGCGAG.

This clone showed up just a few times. CDR3 DNA (partial): TGTGCCAGCAGCTTATTGACAGCTCAAGAGACC. Translated, it gives CASSLLTAQET. In full, the CDR3 reads CASSLLTAQETQYF. The rearrangement joins TRBV7-9 to TRBJ2-5; TRBD1 might be the D (5 bases). The read terminates 3 residues before the CDR3 end, so the remaining end is supplied by the germline J gene. CDR1 and CDR2 from the germline V gene are SEHNR and FQNEAQ (reference sequence). This CDR3 has 14 amino acids. Trimming pared 2 bases from V and 2 bases from J, leaving 9 bases between.

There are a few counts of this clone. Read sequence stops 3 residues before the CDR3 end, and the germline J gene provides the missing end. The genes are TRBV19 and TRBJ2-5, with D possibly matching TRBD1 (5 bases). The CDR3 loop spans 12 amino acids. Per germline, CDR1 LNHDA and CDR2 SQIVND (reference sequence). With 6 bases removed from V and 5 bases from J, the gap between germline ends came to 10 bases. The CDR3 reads CASSLKGETQYF. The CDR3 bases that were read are TGTGCCAGTAGCTTAAAGGGGGAGACC.

CDR3 residues: CASSLTGAVGPQHF. The DNA read from the CDR3 is TGTGCCAGCAGCCTTACAGGGGCCGTCGGGCCC. The V and J genes are TRBV6-2 or TRBV6-3 and TRBJ1-5; TRBD1 matches at 7 bases. The read is 3 residues too short to cover the CDR3 end, so that end is filled in from the germline J gene. J gave up 9 bases and V 6 bases, and 11 bases lay outside the gene matches. CDR1 and CDR2 (germline): MNHEY, SVGEGT. The CDR3 spans 14 residues.

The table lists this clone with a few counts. CDR3 protein: CASLSGANQPQHF. The DNA read from the CDR3 is TGTGCCAGTCTCTCAGGGGCCAATCAGCCC. The genes are TRBV19 and TRBJ1-5, with D tentatively TRBD1 (6 bases). Sequencing ends 3 residues short of the CDR3 end; the germline J gene provides the rest. The CDR3 covers 13 residues. From germline, CDR1 is LNHDA and CDR2 SQIVND (reference sequence). V lost 8 bases and J 3 bases, leaving 11 bases between the germline ends.

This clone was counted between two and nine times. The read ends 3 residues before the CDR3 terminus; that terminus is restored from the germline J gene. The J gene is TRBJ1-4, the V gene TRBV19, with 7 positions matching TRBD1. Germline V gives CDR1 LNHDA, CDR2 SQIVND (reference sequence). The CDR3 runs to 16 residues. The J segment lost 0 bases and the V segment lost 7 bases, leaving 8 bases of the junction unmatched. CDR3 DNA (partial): TGTGCCAGTACCCCGGACAGGCGAGCAACTAATGAAAAA. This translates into CASTPDRRATNEK. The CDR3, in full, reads CASTPDRRATNEKLFF. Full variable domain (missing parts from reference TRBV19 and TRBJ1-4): DGGITQSPKYLFRKEGQNVTLSCEQNLNHDAMYWYRQDPGQGLRLIYYSQIVNDFQKGDIAEGYSVSREKKESFPLTVTSAQKNPTAFYLCASTPDRRATNEKLFFGSGTQLSVL.